The rows below give T cell receptor beta chains drawn from one sample of a study of immune evolution from preneoplasia to lung adenocarcinoma. Assay: immunoSEQ multiplex PCR; the TCRdb copy retains only in-frame clones and omits some. The data show over 6,000 clones, 83% seen once. Sequencing was done on a sample of FFPE minimally invasive lung adenocarcinoma tissue. The source of these receptors is a person aged 65 to 79 with lung adenocarcinoma. The CDR3 runs from the conserved cysteine through the conserved F or W. A D gene is named only where the DNA matches it firmly. Clone sizes are given selectively: once, few, many, or a class where the clone is expanded.

v_gene: TRBV5-1
abundance: NA
j_gene: TRBJ2-1
d_gene: TRBD1
CDR3nt: TGCGCCAGCAGCTGGGGACAGGCTGAGCAGTTCTTC
CDR3aa: CASSWGQAEQFF

v_gene: TRBV19
abundance: NA
j_gene: TRBJ1-4
d_gene: NA
CDR3nt: TGTGCCAGTAGTCCAGGACAGCGGAATGAAAAACTGTTTTTT
CDR3aa: CASSPGQRNEKLFF

v_gene: TRBV2
abundance: NA
j_gene: TRBJ2-5
d_gene: NA
CDR3nt: TGTGCCAGCAGAGGTGGCGGGGTTCTCGAGACCCAGTACTTC
CDR3aa: CASRGGGVLETQYF

v_gene: TRBV23-1
abundance: NA
j_gene: TRBJ2-4
d_gene: TRBD1
CDR3nt: TGCGCCAGCAGTCATCCCGGGACAGGGGGCGCGGACATTCAGTACTTC
CDR3aa: CASSHPGTGGADIQYF

v_gene: TRBV14
abundance: NA
j_gene: TRBJ2-2
d_gene: NA
CDR3nt: TGTGCCAGCAGGGAAGGAAGCACCGGGGAGCTGTTTTTT
CDR3aa: CASREGSTGELFF

v_gene: TRBV29-1
abundance: NA
j_gene: TRBJ2-5
d_gene: TRBD2
CDR3nt: TGCAGCGTGAGGGTACCGGGACTAGCGGGAGTAGAGACCCAGTACTTC
CDR3aa: CSVRVPGLAGVETQYF

v_gene: TRBV19
abundance: NA
j_gene: TRBJ1-5
d_gene: NA
CDR3nt: TGTGCCAGTAGGGGGCCTGGGCGGTCGAATCAGCCCCAGCATTTT
CDR3aa: CASRGPGRSNQPQHF

v_gene: TRBV6-1
abundance: NA
j_gene: TRBJ2-5
d_gene: TRBD2
CDR3nt: TGTGCCAGCAGCTTGGGACTAGCGGAAGAGACCCAGTACTTC
CDR3aa: CASSLGLAEETQYF

v_gene: TRBV6-6
abundance: NA
j_gene: TRBJ1-1
d_gene: NA
CDR3nt: TGTGCCAGCAGCCCATGGGGGTCGGGGGCCAACACTGAAGCTTTCTTT
CDR3aa: CASSPWGSGANTEAFF

v_gene: TRBV18
abundance: NA
j_gene: TRBJ2-2
d_gene: NA
CDR3nt: TGTGCCAGCTCACTCGACCTGAACACCGGGGAGCTGTTTTTT
CDR3aa: CASSLDLNTGELFF

v_gene: TRBV29-1
abundance: NA
j_gene: TRBJ1-1
d_gene: NA
CDR3nt: TGCAGCGTTTCCCCCACAGACACTGAAGCTTTCTTT
CDR3aa: CSVSPTDTEAFF

v_gene: TRBV28
abundance: NA
j_gene: TRBJ2-7
d_gene: NA
CDR3nt: TGTGCCAGCAGCTATGGACACGAGTACGAGCAGTACTTC
CDR3aa: CASSYGHEYEQYF

v_gene: TRBV7-9
abundance: once
j_gene: TRBJ1-1
d_gene: TRBD1
CDR3nt: TGTGCCAGCAGCCCGGACAGGTCGAACACTGAAGCTTTCTTT
CDR3aa: CASSPDRSNTEAFF

v_gene: TRBV18
abundance: NA
j_gene: TRBJ2-5
d_gene: NA
CDR3nt: TGTGCCAGCTCAGTTCGCAGGGGCGTAGAGACCCAGTACTTC
CDR3aa: CASSVRRGVETQYF

v_gene: TRBV7-3
abundance: NA
j_gene: TRBJ2-2
d_gene: TRBD2
CDR3nt: TGTGCCAGCAGCCCTCCGGGACTAGCGGGATTCGGGGAGCTGTTTTTT
CDR3aa: CASSPPGLAGFGELFF

v_gene: TRBV7-2
abundance: NA
j_gene: TRBJ2-1
d_gene: TRBD2
CDR3nt: TGTGCCAGCAGCCAGGATTCGGCGGGGGGCTACAATGAGCAGTTCTTC
CDR3aa: CASSQDSAGGYNEQFF

v_gene: TRBV7-9
abundance: NA
j_gene: TRBJ1-5
d_gene: NA
CDR3nt: TGTGCCAGCAGCACGGCAGGGTTTGGTCAGCCCCAGCATTTT
CDR3aa: CASSTAGFGQPQHF

v_gene: TRBV6-5
abundance: few
j_gene: TRBJ2-3
d_gene: NA
CDR3nt: TGTGCCAGCAGCCCCACGGATTATAGCACAGATACGCAGTATTTT
CDR3aa: CASSPTDYSTDTQYF